These T cell receptor beta chains were read from a single sample in a study of cytomegalovirus exposure and HLA in healthy donors. Method: immunoSEQ multiplex PCR; TCRdb's copy keeps in-frame clones and lacks some. Among 120,000 or so clones, approximately 91% were seen once, and the ten largest hold 1.5% to 2.5%. Sequencing was performed on PBMCs. The source of these receptors is a woman under 30 in good health and CMV-seronegative. Both conserved end residues are part of each CDR3. A D gene is named only where the DNA matches it firmly.

J: TRBJ2-7; length: 14; D: TRBD1; V: TRBV6-5; CDR3: CASRMQGATYEQYF
J: TRBJ1-4; length: 13; D: .; V: TRBV5-1; CDR3: CASSPSSHEKLFF
J: TRBJ1-2; length: 13; D: .; V: TRBV6-1; CDR3: CASSDRLLNGYTF
J: TRBJ2-2; length: 13; D: .; V: TRBV10-3; CDR3: CAIVQTDTGELFF
J: TRBJ2-7; length: 16; D: TRBD2; V: TRBV10-2; CDR3: CASSGLGRENPYEQYF
J: TRBJ2-1; length: 16; D: TRBD2; V: TRBV7-8; CDR3: CASSSLGAGDDNEQFF
J: TRBJ2-1; length: 14; D: .; V: TRBV9; CDR3: CASSVDGKSNEQFF
J: TRBJ2-7; length: 16; D: .; V: TRBV30; CDR3: CANQNRASYYSYEQYF
J: TRBJ2-3; length: 15; D: TRBD1; V: TRBV6-1; CDR3: CASSEIAGGTDTQYF
J: TRBJ2-2; length: 15; D: TRBD1; V: TRBV11-2; CDR3: CASSLLTGGTGELFF
J: TRBJ1-4; length: 15; D: .; V: TRBV19; CDR3: CASSMGPNWNEKLFF
J: TRBJ2-1; length: 15; D: TRBD2; V: TRBV5-5; CDR3: CASSIAGVSYNEQFF
J: TRBJ2-1; length: 15; D: TRBD2; V: TRBV6-4; CDR3: CASTAEGGDYNEQFF
J: TRBJ2-1; length: 15; D: TRBD2; V: TRBV7-9; CDR3: CASSHSGSSYNEQFF
J: TRBJ2-7; length: 12; D: .; V: TRBV6-1; CDR3: CASSGDFYEQYF
J: TRBJ2-7; length: 13; D: .; V: TRBV19; CDR3: CASRAPSVHEQYF
J: TRBJ2-7; length: 13; D: .; V: TRBV27; CDR3: CASSLGLAYEQYF
J: TRBJ2-2; length: 14; D: .; V: TRBV2; CDR3: CASKSASGAGELFF
J: TRBJ2-7; length: 17; D: TRBD1; V: TRBV27; CDR3: CASTPLTGAHQLNEQYF
J: TRBJ2-7; length: 14; D: .; V: TRBV5-6; CDR3: CASSSAGTSYEQYF
J: TRBJ2-1; length: 16; D: TRBD1; V: TRBV11-3; CDR3: CASSVAPGGPYNEQFF
J: TRBJ2-1; length: 15; D: TRBD2; V: TRBV7-8; CDR3: CASSLASGRNNEQFF
J: TRBJ2-1; length: 15; D: TRBD2; V: TRBV28; CDR3: CASIAGGSSYNEQFF
J: TRBJ2-7; length: 14; D: .; V: TRBV5-5; CDR3: CASSLYSGSYEQYF
J: TRBJ2-7; length: 14; D: .; V: TRBV28; CDR3: CASSSGQFPYEQYF